The T cell receptor (beta chain) under discussion was sequenced for a study of Ad26.COV2.S vaccination and SARS-CoV-2 variants. Findings of the study overall: Higher spike-specific TCR breadth was found in vaccine recipients than in placebo recipients. Measures of TCR breadth and depth may have fallen short of total T cell responses.

Germline-derived CDR1 and CDR2 are MNHEY and SVGAGI. CDR3 length: 11 amino acids. V was pared by 10 bases and J by 8 bases, with 14 bases between. Repertoires were generated with immunoSEQ multiplex PCR, while TCRdb's copy carries only in-frame clones and drops some. The sample shows hundreds of thousands of clones, about 90% of them seen only once. With respect to this clone: Antigen unknown.

Treatment reported: 15 to 20 received Ad26.COV2.S at low or high dose, single or two shots; roughly five received placebo; per-sample allocation not given. Repertoires come from day 63 after the first vaccine or placebo injection. Sequencing used peripheral blood, obtained in a trial of Ad26.COV2.S vaccine versus placebo. The TCR comes from a person aged 18 to 59 who received the Ad26.COV2.S COVID-19 vaccine or a placebo. The chain is built from TRBV6-5 and TRBJ1-2, with no clear D. In DNA form, the CDR3 reads TGTGCCACGGTGTGGAGGTGGGGCTACACCTTC. This gives the protein CATVWRWGYTF.